The 22 T cell receptor beta chains given below trace back to one sample, sequenced in a study of tumor-infiltrating lymphocytes in primary liver carcinoma. TCR beta cDNA was prepared out of approximately 500 ng total RNA by means of a constant-region primer. Three nested multiplex PCR rounds of slightly modified ARM-PCR generated TCR beta libraries. Researchers ran the first two PCR rounds for 10 cycles each with TRBV1-TRBV30 forward primers and a C-beta reverse primer. From the multiplex PCR reads, TCRdb called clonotypes with MiXCR, one entry per CDR3 protein. Of approximately 60,000 distinct CDR3 sequences listed, 65% to 80% were seen once; the top ten hold 55% to 70%. Without any cell sorting, roughly 20-32 mg of bulk tissue yielded co-extracted RNA and DNA. Input material: liver tumor tissue from sampling region 2. Sample subset: tumor region T2, inferior pole. Every receptor here comes from a man aged 40-50 years with primary liver carcinoma and hepatitis B virus infection.

A word on this clonotype: The conserved phenylalanine or tryptophan normally closing the CDR3 is absent here, so this likely arose from a read error. The gene calls are TRBV11-2 and TRBJ2-7, with 9 positions matching TRBD1. Germline trimming cut 4 bases from V and 7 bases from J; bases unmatched to any gene: 11. CDR1 is SGHAT and CDR2 is FQNNGV in the germline V gene. The CDR3 length is 15 residues. Here the CDR3 DNA reads TGTGCCAGCAGCTGTCTACAGGGGGCTCGCGGGGAGCAGTACATC. It yields the protein CASSCLQGARGEQYI.

As concerns this clonotype: A much larger clone differs from this one at a single base, so this may be a read error. The rearrangement joins TRBV30 to TRBJ1-2; the D gene is possibly TRBD1 (6 bases). Germline V gene sequence: CDR1 GTSNPN, CDR2 SVGIG (reference sequence). The V end lost 8 bases, the J end lost 5 bases, and 30 bases lay between the germline ends. This CDR3 has 17 residues. This CDR3 reads CAPVIGGGMSGGYGYTF. The CDR3 DNA sequence: TGTGCCCCCGTCATTGGGGGCGGAATGTCGGGGGGGTATGGCTACACCTTC.

In regard to this clonotype: Mismatch with germline at one junction end may stem from a read error. This chain links TRBV6-1 with TRBJ2-7; D might be TRBD1 or TRBD2, each matching 6 bases. This CDR3 comprises 15 residues. Germline loops: CDR1 MNHNS, CDR2 SASEGT. Here the CDR3 reads CASSLGGSSSDEQYF. CDR3 coding DNA: TGTGCCAGCAGCCTGGGGGGCAGTAGTTCCGACGAACAGTACTTC.

Details on this clonotype: In this CDR3 the conserved last residue, phenylalanine or tryptophan, is missing, so a read error is likely. The chain joins TRBV12-3 or TRBV12-4 to TRBJ2-3; the match to TRBD2 covers 16 bases. This CDR3 has 17 amino acids. V lost 5 bases and J lost 5; bases outside the gene matches: 7. As DNA, the CDR3 is TGTGCCAGCAGTCCGGGACTAGCGGGAGGGGCGGGAGATACGCAGTATTAT. It specifies CASSPGLAGGAGDTQYY.

The CDR3 region is CPNNLGHGSYEQYF. CDR3 bases: TGTCCCAACAACTTAGGCCACGGCTCCTACGAGCAGTACTTC. The chain uses TRBV11-2 and TRBJ2-7, with D hard to call. This CDR3 has 14 amino acids. Per germline, CDR1 SGHAT and CDR2 FQNNGV.

This clonotype is a singleton in its sample. One end of the junction varies from germline; a read error may be responsible. CDR3 sequence (DNA): TGCAACGTTCGAGCAGGGGACAATCAGCCCCAGCACTTT. This gives the protein CNVRAGDNQPQHF. The J gene is TRBJ1-5, the V gene TRBV29-1, with TRBD1 as a possible D gene (6 bases). This CDR3 has 13 residues. CDR1 SQVTM and CDR2 ANQGSEA come from the germline V gene. The complete variable domain, with remaining parts taken from reference TRBV29-1 and TRBJ1-5, reads SAVISQKPSRDICQRGTSLTIQCQVDSQVTMMFWYRQQPGQSLTLIATANQGSEATYESGFVIDKFPISRPNLTFSTLTVSNMSPEDSSIYLCNVRAGDNQPQHFGDGTRLSIL.

This clonotype has just a few counts. A read error is likely, as this CDR3 ends without the conserved phenylalanine or tryptophan. V and J are TRBV11-2 and TRBJ2-5; D gene uncertain. Germline CDR1 and CDR2: SGHAT and FQNNGV. The CDR3 is 16 amino acids. The V gene lost 10 bases and the J gene lost 3 bases, with 24 bases spanning the gap. DNA for the CDR3: TGTGCCAACAGTCAAACTCCTGGCGGTGGGAAAGAGACCCAGTACCTC. This encodes CANSQTPGGGKETQYL.

The CDR3 DNA sequence: TGTGCCAGCAGCTCCGGTACCGGTGAACTGTTTTTT. It codes for CASSSGTGELFF. The chain uses TRBV12-3 or TRBV12-4 and TRBJ2-2; D remains unclear. The CDR3 runs to 12 residues. Trimming took off 6 bases at V and 14 bases at J, with 16 bases between the two ends.

The J gene is TRBJ2-5, the V gene TRBV11-2, with 7 bases lining up with TRBD1. This CDR3 comprises 16 residues. Germline-derived CDR1 and CDR2 are SGHAT and FQNNGV. The CDR3 DNA follows: TGTACCGGCAGCCAAACTACTGGCAGGGGGAAAGAGACCCAGTACTTC. This gives the protein CTGSQTTGRGKETQYF.

As to this clonotype: A junction boundary mismatches the germline segment, possibly from a read error. The chain uses TRBV6-6 and TRBJ2-4, with a weak D call TRBD2 (6 bases). Per the germline V gene, CDR1 is MNHNY and CDR2 is SVGAGI (reference sequence). The CDR3 covers 13 residues. The CDR3 spells CVSTPGTQLAQYF. The CDR3 nucleotides read TGTGTCAGCACTCCTGGGACTCAACTCGCTCAGTACTTC.

This chain uses TRBV5-6 with TRBJ2-5, with 8 nucleotides matching TRBD2. Unmatched junction bases numbered 7, after V lost 7 bases and J lost 2 bases. Looked up from germline, CDR1 is SGHDT and CDR2 is YYEEEE. CDR3 size: 14 residues. This CDR3 reads CASCWSGGQETQYF. CDR3 coding DNA: TGTGCCAGCTGTTGGTCGGGAGGGCAAGAGACCCAGTACTTC.

As for this clonotype: The junction and the germline gene differ at one end; a read error may be behind it. V and J are TRBV11-1 and TRBJ2-4; 13 bases match TRBD2. The CDR3 contains 17 residues. Germline assignment: CDR1 SGHAT and CDR2 FQDESV (reference sequence). DNA for the CDR3: TGTGCCAGCAGCTTTCCCGGGACTAGCGGGGCCAAAAACATTGAGAACTTC. Translation gives CASSFPGTSGAKNIENF.

The genes are TRBV11-2 and TRBJ2-5, with 9 bases lining up with TRBD1. Germline V gene lookup returns CDR1 SGHAT and CDR2 FQNNGV. The CDR3 loop spans 13 amino acids. DNA for the CDR3: TGTGCTAGCGGCCCCGACAGGGGGAGTGAGCAGTACTTC. As protein: CASGPDRGSEQYF.

Worth noting for this clonotype: This could be a read error, since a much larger clone is one nucleotide away. The CDR3 nucleotides read TGTGCCAGCAGTTTGGGGCCTAGCCCCACCGGGGGGCTGTTTTTT. Amino acid sequence: CASSLGPSPTGGLFF. The chain uses TRBV12-3 or TRBV12-4 and TRBJ2-2, with D perhaps matching TRBD2 (6 bases). This CDR3 contains 15 residues.

The chain couples TRBV10-3 to TRBJ2-2; D not certain. V lost 5 bases to trimming and J lost 3 bases, with 7 bases between them. Germline V gene sequence: CDR1 ENHRY, CDR2 SYGVKD. This CDR3 has 13 residues. The CDR3 reads CAISTDHTGELFF. Written as DNA, the CDR3 is TGTGCCATCAGTACGGATCACACCGGGGAGCTGTTTTTT.

The V gene is TRBV29-1, the J gene TRBJ1-2; the D gene is possibly TRBD1 (5 bases). Trimming removed 6 bases at V and 3 bases at J, with 17 bases between. CDR1 and CDR2 (germline): SQVTM, ANQGSEA. The CDR3 has 14 amino acids. The CDR3 protein is CSVWDPVQDYGYTF. The CDR3 DNA reads as TGCAGCGTATGGGACCCGGTCCAGGACTATGGCTACACCTTC.

On this clonotype: At one end, the junction sequence differs from germline, possibly due to a read error. The chain links TRBV7-8 to TRBJ2-7, with D maybe TRBD2 (6 bases). CDR1 SGHVS and CDR2 FQNEAQ come from the germline V gene. The CDR3 totals 15 residues. For the CDR3, the DNA is TGTGTCAGCAGCGTAGTCGCGGGGAGCCGGTGGGAGGAGTACTTC. It encodes CVSSVVAGSRWEEYF.

This clonotype appeared many times. The gene calls are TRBV11-1 and TRBJ2-5; possible D gene TRBD2, 5 bases. V was pared by 5 bases and J by 5 bases, with 12 bases between. The germline CDR1 and CDR2 sequences are SGHAT and FQDESV (reference sequence). This CDR3 has 13 amino acids. The CDR3 sequence is CASSSTRGETQYF. CDR3 nucleotides: TGTGCCAGCAGCAGTACTAGAGGCGAGACCCAGTACTTC.

Worth noting for this clonotype: An end of the junction differs from the germline gene, which may be a read error. The chain combines TRBV4-2 with TRBJ2-3; the D is unclear. The CDR3 is 17 amino acids. Germline assignment: CDR1 LGHNA and CDR2 YNFKEQ. CDR3 bases: TGTGCCAGCAGCCAAGAGAGGCGAAAGGCCCACCATAGATACGCAGTATTT. This gives the protein CASSQERRKAHHRYAVF.

The rearrangement links TRBV6-2 or TRBV6-3 to TRBJ2-3, with TRBD1 matching over 8 bases. The V segment lost 5 bases and the J segment 5 bases; nucleotides outside the gene matches: 12. Germline assignment: CDR1 MNHEY and CDR2 SVGEGT. The CDR3 extends over 16 amino acids. The CDR3 region has the DNA TGTGCCAGCAGTAACGGCAGGGGGCCCCACCTAGATACGCAGTATTTT. Amino acid sequence: CASSNGRGPHLDTQYF.

The V and J genes are TRBV6-2 or TRBV6-3 and TRBJ2-7; D ambiguous. This CDR3 is built from 16 residues. CDR1 is MNHEY, CDR2 SVGEGT, per germline. Trimming removed 5 bases at V and 0 bases at J, with 17 bases between. CDR3 bases: TGTGCCAGCAGTAGTGGGCGGAGCCGCAACTCCTACGAGCAGTACTTC. Its translation is CASSSGRSRNSYEQYF.

Worth noting for this clonotype: A junction boundary mismatches the germline segment, possibly from a read error. The chain combines TRBV12-3 or TRBV12-4 with TRBJ2-6; possibly TRBD1 for D (5 bases). The CDR3 totals 15 residues. The CDR3 nucleotides are TGTGCAAGCAGTTTACAGGCCGCTGGGACCAACGTCCTGACTTTC. This gives the protein CASSLQAAGTNVLTF.